Listed below are T cell receptor beta chains from one sample, sequenced in a study of blood T cell repertoires in COVID-19. The assay was immunoSEQ multiplex PCR, and TCRdb's table has in-frame clones only and misses some. The data show nearly 100,000 clones, just under 85% seen once. The source material was peripheral blood. The receptors here all came from a man aged 65-85 years with acute or convalescent COVID-19. The CDR3 runs from the conserved cysteine through the conserved F or W. Fields, in order: D gene, V gene, J gene, clone size, CDR3 DNA, CDR3 protein. The D gene is left open where the match is weak. Size is stated for part of the rows, as once, few or many counts, or as a class when the clone is expanded.

d_gene: NA
v_gene: TRBV11-3
j_gene: TRBJ2-3
abundance: NA
CDR3nt: TGTGCCAGCAGCTCCGACTACAGCACAGATACGCAGTATTTT
CDR3aa: CASSSDYSTDTQYF

d_gene: NA
v_gene: TRBV2
j_gene: TRBJ1-4
abundance: NA
CDR3nt: TGTGCCAGTCTAGAACCAACTAATGAAAAACTGTTTTTT
CDR3aa: CASLEPTNEKLFF

d_gene: NA
v_gene: TRBV13
j_gene: TRBJ1-4
abundance: NA
CDR3nt: TGTGCCAGCACTGACAGGCTATCGACTAATGAAAAACTGTTTTTT
CDR3aa: CASTDRLSTNEKLFF

d_gene: TRBD1
v_gene: TRBV30
j_gene: TRBJ2-6
abundance: few
CDR3nt: TGTGCCTGGATCCGGGACAGGTCTCGCTCTGGGGCCAACGTCCTGACTTTC
CDR3aa: CAWIRDRSRSGANVLTF

d_gene: TRBD1
v_gene: TRBV6-1
j_gene: TRBJ1-2
abundance: NA
CDR3nt: TGTGCCAGCAGTGGGGACAGACCTAACTATGGCTACACCTTC
CDR3aa: CASSGDRPNYGYTF

d_gene: TRBD1
v_gene: TRBV2
j_gene: TRBJ2-7
abundance: NA
CDR3nt: TGTGCCAGCAGTAAAGACAGGGGATCCTACGAGCAGTACTTC
CDR3aa: CASSKDRGSYEQYF

d_gene: TRBD2
v_gene: TRBV24-1
j_gene: TRBJ2-3
abundance: NA
CDR3nt: TGTGCCACCCCCTTGACTAGCGGGGTAAGGAAGGGGACGCAGTATTTT
CDR3aa: CATPLTSGVRKGTQYF

d_gene: NA
v_gene: TRBV7-8
j_gene: TRBJ1-4
abundance: NA
CDR3nt: TGTGCCAGCAGCTTAGTGGGAGCGGGTGAAAAACTGTTTTTT
CDR3aa: CASSLVGAGEKLFF

d_gene: NA
v_gene: TRBV4-1
j_gene: TRBJ2-3
abundance: NA
CDR3nt: TGCGCCAGCAGCCAAGCAAATCCGAGTGCGGATACGCAGTATTTT
CDR3aa: CASSQANPSADTQYF

d_gene: TRBD1
v_gene: TRBV2
j_gene: TRBJ1-6
abundance: NA
CDR3nt: TGTGCCAGCAAGGGACAGGGGGAATCACCCCTCCACTTT
CDR3aa: CASKGQGESPLHF

d_gene: NA
v_gene: TRBV5-4
j_gene: TRBJ2-2
abundance: NA
CDR3nt: TGTGCCAGCAGCTGGGGACTCAACGCGAACACCGGGGAGCTGTTTTTT
CDR3aa: CASSWGLNANTGELFF

d_gene: TRBD1
v_gene: TRBV6-6
j_gene: TRBJ1-5
abundance: NA
CDR3nt: TGTGCCAGCAGCCCCCGGACAGGGATCGTCCCCCAGCATTTT
CDR3aa: CASSPRTGIVPQHF

d_gene: TRBD2
v_gene: TRBV7-6
j_gene: TRBJ2-1
abundance: NA
CDR3nt: TGTGCCAGCAGCTCATTAGCGGGACGATCCTACAATGAGCAGTTCTTC
CDR3aa: CASSSLAGRSYNEQFF

d_gene: NA
v_gene: TRBV15
j_gene: TRBJ2-2
abundance: NA
CDR3nt: TGTGCCACAGCACGAGGGGGTAACACCGGGGAGCTGTTTTTT
CDR3aa: CATARGGNTGELFF

d_gene: NA
v_gene: TRBV7-6
j_gene: TRBJ2-5
abundance: few
CDR3nt: TGTGCCAGCAGCTTTACGCGGGGAAACCAAGAGACCCAGTACTTC
CDR3aa: CASSFTRGNQETQYF

d_gene: NA
v_gene: TRBV3-1/TRBV3-2
j_gene: TRBJ2-7
abundance: NA
CDR3nt: TGTGCCAGCAGCCCAACCAGACTAGGATCCACCTACGAGCAGTACTTC
CDR3aa: CASSPTRLGSTYEQYF

d_gene: NA
v_gene: TRBV28
j_gene: TRBJ2-7
abundance: few
CDR3nt: TGTGCCAGCAGTCCCATTGACAGACGCACATCGGCTTACGAGCAGTACTTC
CDR3aa: CASSPIDRRTSAYEQYF

d_gene: NA
v_gene: TRBV5-1
j_gene: TRBJ2-5
abundance: NA
CDR3nt: TGCGCCAGCGCTTTCCAAGCCCTTCAAGAGACCCAGTACTTC
CDR3aa: CASAFQALQETQYF

d_gene: NA
v_gene: TRBV7-2
j_gene: TRBJ1-2
abundance: NA
CDR3nt: TGTGCCAGCAGCATCCTACCCCTCAGGGTATCCTATGGCTACACCTTC
CDR3aa: CASSILPLRVSYGYTF

d_gene: TRBD1
v_gene: TRBV10-2
j_gene: TRBJ2-3
abundance: NA
CDR3nt: TGCGCCAGCAGGGGGACAGGGACCACAGATACGCAGTATTTT
CDR3aa: CASRGTGTTDTQYF

d_gene: TRBD1
v_gene: TRBV30
j_gene: TRBJ1-2
abundance: once
CDR3nt: TGTGCCTGGAGTGTACAAGGGACAGGCACCGGCTACACCTTC
CDR3aa: CAWSVQGTGTGYTF

d_gene: TRBD1
v_gene: TRBV4-3
j_gene: TRBJ1-5
abundance: NA
CDR3nt: TGCGCCAGCAGCCAAGATAGGACAGGGTCGGACCAGCCCCAGCATTTT
CDR3aa: CASSQDRTGSDQPQHF

d_gene: TRBD2
v_gene: TRBV11-3
j_gene: TRBJ2-1
abundance: NA
CDR3nt: TGTGCCAGCAGCTTAGGCACTAGCGGGAGGGCCTACAATGAGCAGTTCTTC
CDR3aa: CASSLGTSGRAYNEQFF

d_gene: TRBD2
v_gene: TRBV18
j_gene: TRBJ2-1
abundance: NA
CDR3nt: TGTGCCAGCTCACCACCTGGACTAGCGGGAGGGAATGAGCAGTTCTTC
CDR3aa: CASSPPGLAGGNEQFF

d_gene: NA
v_gene: TRBV5-1
j_gene: TRBJ1-6
abundance: NA
CDR3nt: TGCGCCAGCAGCTTGGGTTTTTCCTTCAGTTCACCCCTCCACTTT
CDR3aa: CASSLGFSFSSPLHF

d_gene: NA
v_gene: TRBV15
j_gene: TRBJ2-1
abundance: NA
CDR3nt: TGTGCCACCAGCAGAGTCGCCGCGGGACCCTACAATGAGCAGTTCTTC
CDR3aa: CATSRVAAGPYNEQFF

d_gene: TRBD1
v_gene: TRBV5-1
j_gene: TRBJ2-7
abundance: NA
CDR3nt: TGCGCCAGCAGCACAGGGACAGGGGGGTATGAGCAGTACTTC
CDR3aa: CASSTGTGGYEQYF

d_gene: TRBD1
v_gene: TRBV29-1
j_gene: TRBJ1-4
abundance: NA
CDR3nt: TGCAGCGTCGGACAGGGGCTTAATGAAAAACTGTTTTTT
CDR3aa: CSVGQGLNEKLFF

d_gene: NA
v_gene: TRBV7-2
j_gene: TRBJ1-2
abundance: NA
CDR3nt: TGTGCCAGCAGCTTACAGGGCTCCCCTAGCTATGGCTACACCTTC
CDR3aa: CASSLQGSPSYGYTF

d_gene: TRBD2
v_gene: TRBV19
j_gene: TRBJ2-1
abundance: NA
CDR3nt: TGTGCCAGTAGGAGGAGCGGGGGGAGCTCCTACAATGAGCAGTTCTTC
CDR3aa: CASRRSGGSSYNEQFF

d_gene: NA
v_gene: TRBV7-2
j_gene: TRBJ1-3
abundance: NA
CDR3nt: TGTGCCAGCAGCTTAGGTCCAGGGAAAAACTCTGGAAACACCATATATTTT
CDR3aa: CASSLGPGKNSGNTIYF

d_gene: TRBD2
v_gene: TRBV7-2
j_gene: TRBJ2-7
abundance: NA
CDR3nt: TGTGCCAGCAGCTTAGTGGCGACTAGCGGGAGGGCTTGGAACGAGCAGTACTTC
CDR3aa: CASSLVATSGRAWNEQYF

d_gene: NA
v_gene: TRBV5-4
j_gene: TRBJ2-7
abundance: NA
CDR3nt: TGTGCCAGCAGCTTAGGGGCAGGGTCAACCTACGAGCAGTACTTC
CDR3aa: CASSLGAGSTYEQYF

d_gene: NA
v_gene: TRBV19
j_gene: TRBJ2-6
abundance: NA
CDR3nt: TGTGCCAGTAGTCGAACTTCAACCTCTGGGGCCAACGTCCTGACTTTC
CDR3aa: CASSRTSTSGANVLTF

d_gene: TRBD2
v_gene: TRBV7-3
j_gene: TRBJ2-7
abundance: NA
CDR3nt: TGTGCCAGCAGCACCCGGGGGGGACCGCCATACGAGCAGTACTTC
CDR3aa: CASSTRGGPPYEQYF

d_gene: TRBD2
v_gene: TRBV7-3
j_gene: TRBJ2-1
abundance: NA
CDR3nt: TGTGCCAGCAGCTTAACCCCTGTGAAAAGCGGGAGGTACAATGAGCAGTTCTTC
CDR3aa: CASSLTPVKSGRYNEQFF

d_gene: TRBD1
v_gene: TRBV3-1/TRBV3-2
j_gene: TRBJ1-2
abundance: once
CDR3nt: TGTGCCAGCAGCCAAGCTACCTACAGGGGACCCTATGGCTACACCTTC
CDR3aa: CASSQATYRGPYGYTF

d_gene: NA
v_gene: TRBV25-1
j_gene: TRBJ1-1
abundance: NA
CDR3nt: TGTGCCAGCAGTGATAAGAATTGGAGGCCTACTGAAGCTTTCTTT
CDR3aa: CASSDKNWRPTEAFF

d_gene: NA
v_gene: TRBV5-6
j_gene: TRBJ2-1
abundance: NA
CDR3nt: TGTGCCAGCAGCCTCCCTAGCGCCTACAATGAGCAGTTCTTC
CDR3aa: CASSLPSAYNEQFF

d_gene: NA
v_gene: TRBV6-2/TRBV6-3
j_gene: TRBJ1-1
abundance: NA
CDR3nt: TGTGCCAGCAGTGACCCGAGGGGGGAAGCTTTCTTT
CDR3aa: CASSDPRGEAFF

d_gene: NA
v_gene: TRBV19
j_gene: TRBJ1-2
abundance: NA
CDR3nt: TGTGCCAGTAGTATCTTACCAGGACAACGACGATATGGCTACACCTTC
CDR3aa: CASSILPGQRRYGYTF

d_gene: NA
v_gene: TRBV7-8
j_gene: TRBJ1-1
abundance: NA
CDR3nt: TGTGCCAGCAGCCAACACCGTTATGAGAACACTGAAGCTTTCTTT
CDR3aa: CASSQHRYENTEAFF